One T cell receptor (beta chain) is described in this entry. This clonotype occurred many times. Its antigen is not yet known. No much larger clonotype is one base removed from it; base qualities were not supplied. These data come from a study of T cells in Graves' hyperthyroidism and ophthalmopathy (dated by TCRdb to about 2019). With respect to the entire study: Peripheral blood samples were taken at initial diagnosis, before any treatment was given. A discovery cohort of roughly 100 patients, about 40 with Graves' ophthalmopathy and more than 55 with stable Graves' hyperthyroidism, was used to find distinguishing TCR V-J signatures. An independent validation cohort of under 20 hyperthyroidism patients and over 15 patients who later progressed to ophthalmopathy tested prospective prediction of ophthalmopathy. The roughly 91 discovery patients were randomly split 7:3 into training and test sets. Thyroid tissue and blood T-cell repertoires from six Graves' hyperthyroidism patients were also compared in the study. Once sampling was done, hyperthyroidism patients were given methimazole at a starting dose of 30 mg daily, whereas ophthalmopathy patients were given high-dose intravenous methylprednisolone. The paper reports TCR Vbeta CDR3 sequencing of more than 120 peripheral blood samples: around 45 ophthalmopathy, over 70 hyperthyroidism and around 17 progressor patients.

Stable Graves' hyperthyroidism was defined as no progression to ophthalmopathy during 18 months of follow-up. Hyperthyroidism patients were newly diagnosed, with disease duration under 2 months, and aged 18 to 65 years. Patients with uncontrolled infections, other autoimmune diseases, pregnancy or lactation were excluded. Diagnoses were based on clinical symptoms, serum thyroxine and TRAb, thyroid ultrasound and orbital computed tomography. PBMCs were separated from about 10 ml of fresh peripheral blood using Ficoll-Paque density gradient centrifugation. Total RNA was extracted using Trizol reagent, and RNA quality was assessed on an Agilent 2100 Bioanalyzer. Here is what the overall study found, with its caveats: Sample size was not statistically predetermined, and blinding of investigators to group allocation was not performed. In cross-validation, a model built on a 13 V-J signature told ophthalmopathy apart from stable hyperthyroidism with approximately 91% sensitivity and about 81% specificity, and in testing the same model reached 80%/75%. Most expanded thyroid clonotypes (frequency above 0.001) were also found in blood, which suggests that blood repertoires may mirror thyroid immune responses. In validation, the model predicted progression to ophthalmopathy with 65% to 71% sensitivity and approximately 78% specificity, a median of about 6 months before onset.

TCR beta CDR3 regions were amplified from RNA transcripts. A first-round RT-PCR of the TCR CDR3 used the HTBI primer set with the Qiagen OneStep RT-PCR kit. A second multiplex PCR round built the libraries, followed by size selection and purification. Sequencing of the libraries was done on an Illumina HiSeq2000 using paired-end 100 bp reads. Per the original workflow: SOAPnuke was used to process the raw data, removing reads that contained adapters or uncalled bases, had a mean Phred below 15, or lacked an exact match to the constant primer or identifier. COPE v1.2.5 was used to merge the high-quality paired reads, and each unique nucleotide sequence was defined as a clonotype. Clonotypes were aligned to IMGT TRBV, TRBD and TRBJ reference segments using MiTCR v1.1. The analysis was restricted to V-J combinations with a frequency above 0.0001, which together covered around 99% of the repertoires. The TCS score was defined as F50 (clonal expansion) divided by E x V (chaos), with BLOSUM62-based TCRdist calculated between CDR3 peptides within each V-J. Welch's t-statistics and random forest reduced approximately 520 V-J features to about 12, which were used in a naive Bayes classifier (R e1071). TCRdb trimmed the raw reads at Q25, called clones with MiXCR and kept productive beta chains. Records with the same CDR3 protein are collapsed into one entry carrying the most frequent genes and DNA. TCRdb, not the original authors, processed these V and J calls. Within this sample are some 560,000 distinct CDR3 sequences, with around 15% of them counted one time only. The top ten constitute roughly 13% of the sample.

Trimming accounts for 6 bases at V and 4 bases at J, while the number of junction bases matched to no gene is 5. Per the germline V gene (reference sequence), DFQATT is the CDR1 and SNEGSKA is the CDR2. From its cysteine to its phenylalanine, the CDR3 spans 14 amino acids. Of all the DNA, just the CDR3 is kept, 42 bases in frame from base 1. This TCR came from a woman aged 40 to 50 with Graves' hyperthyroidism. Specimen: blood. The chain uses TRBV20-1 and TRBJ2-1; 11 central nucleotides agree with TRBD2. CDR3 reads: CSAMLAGGYNEQFF. DNA sequence: TGCAGTGCGATGCTAGCGGGAGGATACAATGAGCAGTTCTTC.